This T cell receptor beta chain was sequenced in a study of T cell clonotyping in hematopoietic cell transplantation. Sequencing was performed with immunoSEQ multiplex PCR; in TCRdb, only in-frame clones are kept and a portion is missing. Among about 70,000 clones listed, 94% were seen once. Details on this clone: Its target is not known.

CDR1 and CDR2 from the germline V gene are SGHDT and YYEEEE. This CDR3 region has 16 residues. The J segment lost 4 bases and the V segment lost 4 bases, leaving 12 bases of the junction unmatched. Study outcomes and limitations: Higher Inverse Simpson Index values in graft donor and pretransplant recipient predicted broader posttransplant TCR diversity. Pathologically expanded recipient clonotypes increased progressively from day 30 to day 180 as diversity fell. CD4 and CD8 repertoire contributions could not be separated without sorting. Few recipient clonotypes overlapped donors; over 97% were de novo at given depth.

V and J are TRBV5-6 and TRBJ2-7, with 9 nucleotides matching TRBD1. The sample taken for sequencing was peripheral blood mononuclear cells. The clonotype comes from a man aged 50 to 59 in good health. Some clones in this sample may be carry-over from other donors' samples. The CDR3, as DNA: TGTGCCAGCAGCCGTACCGGGACAGGGAGGTCATACGAGCAGTACTTC. Translation gives CASSRTGTGRSYEQYF.